This T cell receptor (beta chain) was identified during a study of beta chain features in type 1 diabetes (dated by TCRdb to 2016 to 2018). Regarding the research as a whole: Mean age, gender distribution, total cell number and subset yield did not differ between patients and healthy donors. A total of 85 million to 140 million sorted cells were examined across all samples, and the number of cells per subset was strongly correlated with RNA yield. In the study, recently diagnosed type 1 diabetes patients and matched healthy donors were compared on the TCRB repertoires of their sorted circulating CD4+ T cell subsets. Naive and central memory subsets were obtained from all 30 or so donors, but regulatory and stem cell-like memory subsets were isolated from only 8 patients and 8 healthy donors. The research as a whole found: Because small numbers of individuals were included in the HLA sub-analyses, any influence of HLA type on TCRB rearrangement was left unresolved. Naive, central memory and regulatory TCRB repertoires appeared to be more alike among patients than among healthy donors. PCR might favor shorter templates, but patient and control samples were amplified and corrected together, so any skew would affect both groups equally. Because cDNA was sequenced instead of genomic DNA, highly expressing activated cells could be over-represented, though the groups showed no difference in activation or CD3 levels. At VDJ recombination sites, patients with type 1 diabetes made fewer insertions and deleted more nucleotides, a pattern implying thymic rearrangement abnormalities. In all four CD4+ subsets, TCRB CDR3 length was moderately but significantly shorter in type 1 diabetes patients.

The germline V end is reduced by 1 base and the J end by 1 base; junction bases left unmatched: 11. Counted from cysteine to phenylalanine, this CDR3 has 19 amino acids. Of all the DNA, just the CDR3 is kept, 57 bases in frame from base 1. Per the germline V gene, LGHNA is the CDR1 and YNFKEQ is the CDR2. Each donor gave one peripheral blood draw, about 110 mL on average, collected into heparinised tubes. A BD FACSAria II was used to sort naive, central memory, regulatory and stem cell-like memory CD4+ T cells with a panel that included CD45RO, CCR7, CD25, CD127, CD95 and CD27. A purity above 95% was achieved for all sorted populations. PBMCs were isolated right away by Lymphoprep density gradient centrifugation and were stained directly, without culture. So that batch effects would be minimized, each experiment stained and sorted samples in pairs, pairing one healthy donor with one patient. For this clone: It has no known antigen specificity. The input lacks base qualities; no much larger clone sits a single base away.

The entire amount of isolated RNA was reverse transcribed using the High Capacity cDNA Reverse Transcription Kit, so the sequenced TCRB transcripts were expressed ones. Deep immunoSEQ sequencing was performed on naive, central memory and regulatory T cell samples, with an average of roughly 4 million total reads per sample. Sorted cells were lysed in RLT buffer, and RNA was extracted using DNase-treated RNeasy Micro or Mini kits according to cell number. Each cell subset was processed on its own to prevent cross-contamination, while patient and healthy donor samples were processed together. The immunoSEQ multiplex PCR was used to amplify TCRB sequences from cDNA, generating 87-bp fragments that spanned the CDR3 region. The amplicons were sequenced using the Illumina HiSeq platform. The source study handled its data this way. Synthetic template baselines were used to correct PCR bias computationally, reads within Hamming distance 2 were collapsed together, and singletons that could not be merged were discarded. Reads were aligned to IMGT to assign V, D and J genes, CDR3 length, and insertions or deletions at six rearrangement sites. Clonotype counts were normalized to sorted cell number within each subset before computing true diversity and Gini coefficients with the tcR R package. The overlap coefficient, calculated on TCRB nucleotide sequences, was used to measure repertoire sharing. As a proxy for the pre-selection repertoire, out-of-frame TCRB sequences from naive cells were analyzed. This immuneACCESS table, as held by TCRdb, lists in-frame sequences with V and J called but not all clones. Of the missing ones, under half trace to an unresolved V gene in checked studies; the others have no known cause. The V and J calls and clone size come from that table; D and trimming were worked out from the DNA. The sample includes a few hundred thousand clones, with approximately 31% observed a single time. Clones ranked in the top ten supply 0.06% to 0.07% of the sample.

The receptor comes from a young man in good health. The receptor chain draws on TRBV4-2 and TRBJ1-5; TRBD1 aligns with 9 central bases. Sequencing input: naive CD4+ T cells from blood. Read against the paper, the sample's cell subset or site label means: true naive CD4+ T cells. The sequence in DNA is TGTGCCAGCAGCCAAGCTGGGACAGGGACCTGGAGGAGCAATCAGCCCCAGCATTTT. This is translated as CASSQAGTGTWRSNQPQHF.